The following is a T cell receptor (beta chain) sequence with its context. The sample is drawn from a study of T cell responses to AZD1222 COVID-19 vaccine. The ends were cut back, 4 bases at V and 4 bases at J, with 21 bases in the middle. Germline V gene lookup returns CDR1 SGHRS and CDR2 YFSETQ. This CDR3 has 17 residues. The repertoire was sequenced with immunoSEQ multiplex PCR; TCRdb's copy has only in-frame clones and lacks some. The top ten hold just over 9% of the sample, which has just over 150,000 clones, 75% to 90% seen once. The receptor comes from an adult who received the AZD1222 COVID-19 vaccine. Sample: peripheral blood, taken 28 days after the second AZD1222 dose. The chain is built from TRBV5-1 and TRBJ2-1; D may be TRBD1 (6 bases). DNA of the CDR3: TGCGCCAGCAGCCCACCCCCATCCGGGACACTATACAATGAGCAGTTCTTC. It encodes CASSPPPSGTLYNEQFF.